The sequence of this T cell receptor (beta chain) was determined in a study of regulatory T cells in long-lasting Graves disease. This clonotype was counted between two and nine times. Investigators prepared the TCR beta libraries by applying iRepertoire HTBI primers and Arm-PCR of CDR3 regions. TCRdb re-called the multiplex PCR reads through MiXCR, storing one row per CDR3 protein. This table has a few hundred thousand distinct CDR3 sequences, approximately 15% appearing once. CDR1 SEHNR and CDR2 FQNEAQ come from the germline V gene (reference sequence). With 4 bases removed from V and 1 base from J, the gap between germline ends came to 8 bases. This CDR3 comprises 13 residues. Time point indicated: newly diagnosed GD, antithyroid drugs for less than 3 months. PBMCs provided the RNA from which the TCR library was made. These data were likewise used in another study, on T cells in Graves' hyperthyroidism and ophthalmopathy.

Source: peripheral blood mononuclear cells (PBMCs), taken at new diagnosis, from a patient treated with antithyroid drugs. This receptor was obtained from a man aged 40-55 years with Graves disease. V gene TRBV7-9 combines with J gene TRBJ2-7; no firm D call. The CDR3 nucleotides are TGTGCCAGCAGCTCACTGGAGTCCTACGAGCAGTACTTC. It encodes CASSSLESYEQYF.